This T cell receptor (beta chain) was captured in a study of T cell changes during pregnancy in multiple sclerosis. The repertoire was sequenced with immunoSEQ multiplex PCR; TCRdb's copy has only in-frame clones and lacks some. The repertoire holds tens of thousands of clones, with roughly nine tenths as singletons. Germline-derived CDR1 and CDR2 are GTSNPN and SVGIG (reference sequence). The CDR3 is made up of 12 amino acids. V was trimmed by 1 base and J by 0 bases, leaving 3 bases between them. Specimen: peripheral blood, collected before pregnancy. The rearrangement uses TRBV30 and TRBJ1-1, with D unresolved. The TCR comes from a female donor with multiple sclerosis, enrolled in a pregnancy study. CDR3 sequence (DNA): TGTGCCTGGAGTGGTATGAACACTGAAGCTTTCTTT. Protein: CAWSGMNTEAFF.